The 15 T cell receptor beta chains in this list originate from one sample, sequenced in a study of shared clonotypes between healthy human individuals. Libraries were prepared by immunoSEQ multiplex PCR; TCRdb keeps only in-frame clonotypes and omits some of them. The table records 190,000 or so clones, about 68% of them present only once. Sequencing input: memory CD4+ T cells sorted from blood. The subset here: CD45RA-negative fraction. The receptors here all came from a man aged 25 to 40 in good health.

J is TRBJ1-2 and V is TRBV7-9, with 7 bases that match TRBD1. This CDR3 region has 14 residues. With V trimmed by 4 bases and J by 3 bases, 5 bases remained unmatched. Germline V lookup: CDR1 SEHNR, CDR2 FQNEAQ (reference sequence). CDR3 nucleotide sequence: TGTGCCAGCAGCTCGACAGGGATGGACTATGGCTACACCTTC. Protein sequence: CASSSTGMDYGYTF.

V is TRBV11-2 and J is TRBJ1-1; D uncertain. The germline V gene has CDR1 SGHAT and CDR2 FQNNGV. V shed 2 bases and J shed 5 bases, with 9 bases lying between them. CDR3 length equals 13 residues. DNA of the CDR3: TGTGCCAGCAGCTTAAGGAGAGGGACTGAAGCTTTCTTT. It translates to CASSLRRGTEAFF.

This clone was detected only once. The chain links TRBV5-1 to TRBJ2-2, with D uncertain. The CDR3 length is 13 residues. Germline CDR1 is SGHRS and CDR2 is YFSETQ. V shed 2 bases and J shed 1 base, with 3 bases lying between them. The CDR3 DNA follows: TGCGCCAGCAGCTTAGGGAACACCGGGGAGCTGTTTTTT. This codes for CASSLGNTGELFF.

CDR3 sequence (DNA): TGTGCCAGCTCACAGGATCGACAGCCAGATACGCAGTATTTT. Translated, it gives CASSQDRQPDTQYF. The gene calls are TRBV18 and TRBJ2-3; a possible D gene is TRBD1 (5 bases). Per germline, CDR1 KGHSH and CDR2 LQKENI. The CDR3 consists of 14 residues. The germline V and J ends were trimmed by 4 bases and 4 bases, with 12 bases remaining between them. Complete variable domain (other parts from reference TRBV18 and TRBJ2-3): NAGVMQNPRHLVRRRGQEARLRCSPMKGHSHVYWYRQLPEEGLKFMVYLQKENIIDESGMPKERFSAEFPKEGPSILRIQQVVRGDSAAYFCASSQDRQPDTQYFGPGTRLTVL.

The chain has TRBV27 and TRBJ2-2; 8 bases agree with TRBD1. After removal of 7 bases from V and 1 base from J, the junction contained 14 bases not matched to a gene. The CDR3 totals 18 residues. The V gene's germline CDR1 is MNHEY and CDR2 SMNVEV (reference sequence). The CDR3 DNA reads TGTGCCAGCACTTACGTCCCAGGGGGCATATTGAACACCGGGGAGCTGTTTTTT. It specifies CASTYVPGGILNTGELFF.

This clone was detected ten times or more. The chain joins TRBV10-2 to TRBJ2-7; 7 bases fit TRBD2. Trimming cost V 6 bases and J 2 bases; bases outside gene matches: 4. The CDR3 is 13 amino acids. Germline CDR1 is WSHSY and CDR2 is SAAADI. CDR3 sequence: CASSGGLAYEQYF. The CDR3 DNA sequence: TGCGCCAGCAGCGGGGGGTTAGCCTACGAGCAGTACTTC.

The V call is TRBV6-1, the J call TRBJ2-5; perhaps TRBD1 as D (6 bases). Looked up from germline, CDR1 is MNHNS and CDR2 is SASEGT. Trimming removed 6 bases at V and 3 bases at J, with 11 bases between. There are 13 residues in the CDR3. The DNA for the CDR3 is TGTGCCAGCAGGGCCGGACAGAAAGAGACCCAGTACTTC. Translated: CASRAGQKETQYF.

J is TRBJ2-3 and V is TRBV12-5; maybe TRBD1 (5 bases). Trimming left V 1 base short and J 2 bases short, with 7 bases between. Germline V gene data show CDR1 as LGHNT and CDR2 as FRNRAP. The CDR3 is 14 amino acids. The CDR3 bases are TGTGCTAGTGGTTTGGGACAGATCACAGATACGCAGTATTTT. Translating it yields CASGLGQITDTQYF.

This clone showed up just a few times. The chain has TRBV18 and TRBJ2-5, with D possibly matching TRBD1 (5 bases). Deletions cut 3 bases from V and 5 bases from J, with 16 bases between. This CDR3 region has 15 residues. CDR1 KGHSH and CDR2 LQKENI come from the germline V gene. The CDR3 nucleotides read TGTGCCAGCTCACCGGCGAAGGGGCTAGGGGAGACCCAGTACTTC. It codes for CASSPAKGLGETQYF.

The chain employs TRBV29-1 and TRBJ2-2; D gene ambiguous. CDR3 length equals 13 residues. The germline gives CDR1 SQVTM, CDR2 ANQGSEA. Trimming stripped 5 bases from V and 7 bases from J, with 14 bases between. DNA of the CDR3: TGCAGCGTTTCCACCCGGCTAGGCGGGGAGCTGTTTTTT. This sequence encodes CSVSTRLGGELFF.

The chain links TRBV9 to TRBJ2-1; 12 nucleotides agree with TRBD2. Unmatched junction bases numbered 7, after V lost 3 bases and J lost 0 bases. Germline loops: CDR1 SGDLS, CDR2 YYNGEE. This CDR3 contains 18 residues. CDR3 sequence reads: CASSAMTGLAGSYNEQFF. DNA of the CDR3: TGTGCCAGCAGCGCCATGACGGGACTAGCGGGCTCCTACAATGAGCAGTTCTTC.

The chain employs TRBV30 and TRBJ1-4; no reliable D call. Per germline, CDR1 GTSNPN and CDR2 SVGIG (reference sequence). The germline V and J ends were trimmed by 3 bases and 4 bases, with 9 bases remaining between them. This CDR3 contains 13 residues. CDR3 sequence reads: CAWRDGLNEKLFF. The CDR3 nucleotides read TGTGCCTGGAGGGACGGCCTTAATGAAAAACTGTTTTTT.

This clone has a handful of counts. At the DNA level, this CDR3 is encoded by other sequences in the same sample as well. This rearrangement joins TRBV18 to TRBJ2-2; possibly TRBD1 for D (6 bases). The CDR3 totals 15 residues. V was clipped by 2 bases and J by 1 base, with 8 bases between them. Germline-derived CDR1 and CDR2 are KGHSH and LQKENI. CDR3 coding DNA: TGTGCCAGCTCACCAATACAGGGGAACACCGGGGAGCTGTTTTTT. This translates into CASSPIQGNTGELFF.

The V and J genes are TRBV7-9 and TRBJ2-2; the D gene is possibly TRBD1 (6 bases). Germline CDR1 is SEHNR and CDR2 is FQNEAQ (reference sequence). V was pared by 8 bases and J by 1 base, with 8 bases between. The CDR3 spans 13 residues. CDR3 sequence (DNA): TGTGCCAGCCCGGGACAGAACACCGGGGAGCTGTTTTTT. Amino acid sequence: CASPGQNTGELFF.

The CDR3 is CASSLNRRTEAFF. CDR3 bases: TGTGCCAGCAGCTTGAACAGGAGGACTGAAGCTTTCTTT. The chain employs TRBV5-4 and TRBJ1-1; D perhaps matches TRBD1 (5 bases). With 1 base removed from V and 5 bases from J, the gap between germline ends came to 9 bases. This CDR3 contains 13 residues. The V gene's germline CDR1 is SGHNT and CDR2 YYREEE (reference sequence).